This T cell receptor beta chain is from a study of shared T cell receptors in the human thymus. Libraries were prepared by immunoSEQ multiplex PCR; TCRdb keeps only in-frame clonotypes and omits some of them. The data contain hundreds of thousands of clones, about 80% of them seen just once; the ten biggest clones take up more than 0.01%. The CDR3 contains 14 residues. Germline V gene lookup returns CDR1 SGHAT and CDR2 FQNNGV. The V and J ends lost 5 bases and 7 bases, in that order; junction bases with no gene match: 8. The sample was also linked to a second study, of human thymus T cells. According to that study: Donor material was obtained from healthy Finnish infants undergoing corrective surgery for congenital heart defects. Thymus tissue was removed during corrective cardiac surgery. Repertoires sampled from thymus and blood appeared biased in V and J gene usage. Related research has reported that thymic repertoires overlap highly among unrelated individuals.

The chain employs TRBV11-2 and TRBJ2-1; 7 nucleotides align to TRBD2. The sample was thymocytes. This receptor was identified in a boy under three years old with a congenital heart defect. The CDR3 region has the DNA TGTGCCAGCAGCCACCGACTAGCTTGGAATGAGCAGTTCTTC. This translates into CASSHRLAWNEQFF.